This entry describes one T cell receptor beta chain. These data belong to a study of blood T cell repertoires in COVID-19. Background on the study: The United States, Italy and Spain provided the acute and convalescent COVID-19 samples.

Germline values: CDR1 GTSNPN, CDR2 SVGIG (reference sequence). The CDR3 is 15 amino acids. The ends lost 4 bases at V and 5 bases at J; junction bases unmatched: 7. Sequencing was performed with immunoSEQ multiplex PCR; in TCRdb, only in-frame clones are kept and a portion is missing. The repertoire holds 180,000 or so clones, with around 85% as singletons. The receptor's source is a man aged 60-69 years with acute or convalescent COVID-19. The sample was peripheral blood. The rearrangement uses TRBV30 and TRBJ2-3; 12 bases fit TRBD2. CDR3 amino acids: CAWKGSTSGRDTQYF. CDR3 in DNA: TGTGCCTGGAAGGGTTCGACTAGCGGGAGAGATACGCAGTATTTT.